Listed below are T cell receptor beta chains from one sample, sequenced in a study of identical twins. In TCRdb, the 5' RACE reads were re-called with MiXCR into one record per CDR3 protein. The sample holds roughly 700,000 distinct CDR3 sequences; roughly 8% are singletons and the top ten take roughly 0.97%. These data were also reused for a study on yellow fever vaccine responses in identical twins.

Material for sequencing was PBMCs. These receptors all stem from a woman younger than 35 in good health. Each CDR3 is given with its conserved first and last residue. D genes are given only for firm matches. The size of a clone is reported for some rows only, either as once, few or many, or as a class for expanded clones.

V	size	D	J	CDR3	DNA
TRBV15	few	NA	TRBJ2-7	CATSIRGLYEQYF	TGTGCCACCAGCATCCGCGGGCTGTACGAGCAGTACTTC
TRBV29-1	many	NA	TRBJ2-1	CSVDIGRETKYYNEQFF	TGCAGCGTTGACATAGGGCGGGAAACGAAGTACTACAATGAGCAGTTCTTC
TRBV9	NA	TRBD1	TRBJ1-1	CASSVGQGREMNTEAFF	TGTGCCAGCAGCGTAGGACAGGGAAGGGAGATGAACACTGAAGCTTTCTTT
TRBV10-3	NA	TRBD1	TRBJ2-7	CAISELQGAPYEQYF	TGTGCCATCAGTGAGTTACAGGGGGCCCCCTACGAGCAGTACTTC
TRBV7-2	NA	NA	TRBJ2-3	CASSLGLGATQYF	TGTGCCAGCAGCTTAGGATTGGGGGCTACGCAGTATTTT
TRBV29-1	few	TRBD1	TRBJ2-1	CSVEVPGQYNEQFF	TGCAGCGTTGAAGTCCCGGGACAGTACAATGAGCAGTTCTTC
TRBV24-1	NA	NA	TRBJ2-3	CATSDGSASTDTQYF	TGTGCCACCAGTGATGGTTCAGCTAGCACAGATACGCAGTATTTT
TRBV7-8	few	TRBD1	TRBJ2-7	CASSLAVDRGREQYF	TGTGCCAGCAGCTTAGCGGTTGACAGGGGAAGGGAGCAGTACTTC
TRBV29-1	NA	NA	TRBJ2-5	CSGAPNRDTMAETQYF	TGCAGCGGGGCCCCCAATCGGGACACCATGGCGGAGACCCAGTACTTC
TRBV7-9	NA	NA	TRBJ1-1	CASSSRLGTVNTEAFF	TGTGCCAGCAGCTCCCGCCTTGGGACGGTGAACACTGAAGCTTTCTTT
TRBV5-6	NA	TRBD2	TRBJ2-2	CASSLERGPGTGELFF	TGTGCCAGCAGCTTGGAGCGGGGGCCAGGCACCGGGGAGCTGTTTTTT
TRBV27	few	NA	TRBJ2-7	CASSFGPSPPYEQYF	TGTGCCAGCAGTTTTGGGCCTAGCCCGCCCTACGAGCAGTACTTC
TRBV20-1	NA	NA	TRBJ1-6	CSAAPGNNSPLHF	TGCAGTGCTGCTCCGGGAAACAATTCACCCCTCCACTTT
TRBV27	few	NA	TRBJ2-3	CASSLRDVLSHWDTQYF	TGTGCCAGCAGTTTACGGGATGTTCTGTCACACTGGGATACGCAGTATTTT
TRBV11-2	few	TRBD2	TRBJ2-3	CASSPPRRTSYTDTQYF	TGTGCCAGCAGCCCTCCTCGGCGGACTAGTTACACAGATACGCAGTATTTT
TRBV28	NA	TRBD1	TRBJ2-7	CASSPLDRVSYERYF	TGTGCCAGCAGCCCCCTGGACAGGGTTTCCTACGAGCGGTACTTC
TRBV3-1	NA	NA	TRBJ2-3	CASSQGGVPLGTDTQYF	TGTGCCAGCAGCCAAGGCGGGGTACCCCTTGGCACAGATACGCAGTATTTT
TRBV12-3/TRBV12-4	NA	TRBD2	TRBJ2-1	CASSFLAGGPSNEQFF	TGTGCCAGCAGTTTCTTAGCGGGAGGGCCCTCCAATGAGCAGTTCTTC
TRBV29-1	many	NA	TRBJ2-1	CSVEGGGRSGEQFF	TGCAGCGTTGAGGGAGGGGGACGTTCAGGAGAGCAGTTCTTC
TRBV20-1	few	NA	TRBJ2-7	CSARRDGSYEQYF	TGCAGTGCTAGACGGGACGGCTCCTACGAGCAGTACTTC
TRBV3-1	NA	NA	TRBJ2-7	CASSLPGEGVYEQYF	TGTGCCAGCAGCCTCCCAGGGGAGGGCGTTTACGAGCAGTACTTC
TRBV3-1	NA	NA	TRBJ2-1	CACSPRGLSSYNEQFF	TGTGCCTGCTCCCCTAGGGGACTGAGCTCCTACAATGAGCAGTTCTTC
TRBV12-3/TRBV12-4	few	NA	TRBJ2-7	CASSLQGRPHEQYF	TGTGCCAGCAGTTTGCAGGGGAGACCTCACGAGCAGTACTTC
TRBV7-9	NA	NA	TRBJ2-1	CASSQDTNNEQFF	TGTGCCAGCAGCCAAGACACAAACAATGAGCAGTTCTTC
TRBV24-1	many	NA	TRBJ2-5	CATSDPTGLQETQYF	TGTGCCACCAGTGACCCGACAGGCCTCCAAGAGACCCAGTACTTC
TRBV7-2	few	NA	TRBJ1-5	CASSSRPAGNQPQHF	TGTGCCAGCAGCTCCCGACCGGCGGGCAATCAGCCCCAGCATTTT